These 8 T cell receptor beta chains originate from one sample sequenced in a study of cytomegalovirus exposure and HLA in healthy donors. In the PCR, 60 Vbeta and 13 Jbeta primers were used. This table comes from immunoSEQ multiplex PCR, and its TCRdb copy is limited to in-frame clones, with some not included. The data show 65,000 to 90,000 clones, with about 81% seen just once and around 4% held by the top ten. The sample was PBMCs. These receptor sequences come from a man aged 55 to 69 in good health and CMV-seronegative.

The CDR3 region is CASRANRGSNEKLFF. In DNA, the CDR3 is TGTGCCAGCAGGGCAAACAGGGGATCTAATGAAAAACTGTTTTTT. V usage is TRBV6-1 and J usage is TRBJ1-4; TRBD1 matches at 7 bases. The CDR3 is made up of 15 amino acids. J gave up 3 bases and V 6 bases, and 7 bases lay outside the gene matches. The germline CDR1 and CDR2 sequences are MNHNS and SASEGT.

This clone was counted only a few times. CDR3 bases: TGCGCCAGCAGCCAAGATTGGGGGACAGGGGGAAACACCATATATTTT. Translating it yields CASSQDWGTGGNTIYF. This rearrangement joins TRBV4-1 to TRBJ1-3; 9 nucleotides line up with TRBD1. The CDR3 covers 16 residues. From germline, CDR1 is MGHRA and CDR2 YSYEKL. V was clipped by 0 bases and J by 4 bases; unmatched bases: 4.

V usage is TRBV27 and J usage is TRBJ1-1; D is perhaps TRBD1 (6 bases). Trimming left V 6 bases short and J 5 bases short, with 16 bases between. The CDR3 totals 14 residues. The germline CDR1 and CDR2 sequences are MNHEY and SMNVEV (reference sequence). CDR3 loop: CASSPEWGLTEAFF. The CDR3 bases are TGTGCCAGCAGCCCAGAATGGGGGCTTACTGAAGCTTTCTTT.

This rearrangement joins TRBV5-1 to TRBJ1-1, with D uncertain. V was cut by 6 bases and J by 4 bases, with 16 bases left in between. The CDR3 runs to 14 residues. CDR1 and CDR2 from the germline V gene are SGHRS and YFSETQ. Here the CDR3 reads CASTHSGLSTEAFF. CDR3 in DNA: TGCGCCAGCACCCACTCAGGACTCAGCACTGAAGCTTTCTTT.

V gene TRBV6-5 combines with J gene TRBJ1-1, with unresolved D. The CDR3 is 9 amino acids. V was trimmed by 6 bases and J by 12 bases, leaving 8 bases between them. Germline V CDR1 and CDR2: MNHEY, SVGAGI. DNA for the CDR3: TGTGCCAGCAGCCCCCCTACTTTCTTT. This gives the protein CASSPPTFF.

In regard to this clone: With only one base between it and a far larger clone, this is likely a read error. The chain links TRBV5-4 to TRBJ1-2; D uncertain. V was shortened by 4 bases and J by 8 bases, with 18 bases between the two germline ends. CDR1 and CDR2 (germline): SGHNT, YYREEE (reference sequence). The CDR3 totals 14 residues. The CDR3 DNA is TGTGCCAGCAGCCAAGATCGGCTCACGGGGGGCTACACCTTC. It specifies CASSQDRLTGGYTF.

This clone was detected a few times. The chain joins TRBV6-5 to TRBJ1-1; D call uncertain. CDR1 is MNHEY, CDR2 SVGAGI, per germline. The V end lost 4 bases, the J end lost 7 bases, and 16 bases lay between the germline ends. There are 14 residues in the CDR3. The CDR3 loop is CASSLSSWGGEAFF. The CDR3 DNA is TGTGCCAGCAGTTTAAGCTCGTGGGGAGGTGAAGCTTTCTTT.

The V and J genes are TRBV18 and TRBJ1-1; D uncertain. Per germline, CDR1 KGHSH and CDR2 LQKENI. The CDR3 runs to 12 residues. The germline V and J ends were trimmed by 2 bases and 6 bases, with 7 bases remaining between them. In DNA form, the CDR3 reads TGTGCCAGCTCACCAGTCGGGGCTGAAGCTTTCTTT. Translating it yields CASSPVGAEAFF.